These 15 T cell receptor beta chains came from one sample sequenced in a study of glioma-infiltrating T cells after dendritic cell vaccination. TCRdb's table, derived via immunoSEQ multiplex PCR, lists solely in-frame clones and lacks some. The table has 55,000 to 75,000 clones, roughly four fifths seen once. Time point in this sample: after dendritic cell vaccination, including at tumor progression/relapse. Here the sequenced sample was blood, taken after dendritic cell vaccination. The receptors here all came from a human donor with glioblastoma.

CDR3 nucleotides: TGTGCCAGTAGTACCGACAGGGTTCTGTATGGCTACACCTTC. Its protein product is CASSTDRVLYGYTF. The rearrangement joins TRBV19 to TRBJ1-2, with 7 bases that match TRBD1. V lost 4 bases to trimming and J lost 5 bases; unmatched junction nucleotides: 7. From germline, CDR1 is LNHDA and CDR2 SQIVND (reference sequence). CDR3 length: 14 amino acids.

This clone was seen only once. Compared with germline, one end of the junction differs, possibly owing to a read error. The chain employs TRBV7-7 and TRBJ2-1; 7 bases map to TRBD1. The germline gives CDR1 SSHAT, CDR2 FNYEAQ (reference sequence). This CDR3 is 16 amino acids long. CDR3 sequence (DNA): TGTGCTAGCAGCTTAGAAATCGAGGGGGCCAGCAATGAGCAGTTCTTC. Its translation: CASSLEIEGASNEQFF.

The chain is built from TRBV5-1 and TRBJ2-5; 13 positions agree with TRBD2. V gave up 4 bases and J gave up 11 bases; unmatched junction bases: 14. The germline gives CDR1 SGHRS, CDR2 YFSETQ. The CDR3 is 16 amino acids. The DNA of the CDR3 is TGCGCCAGCAGCCTGAAACTCGGACTAGCGGGGGATGAGCAGTACTTC. This codes for CASSLKLGLAGDEQYF.

The gene calls are TRBV5-1 and TRBJ2-2, with 7 nucleotides matching TRBD2. V was clipped by 1 base and J by 3 bases; unmatched bases: 9. The CDR3 length is 17 residues. Per germline, CDR1 SGHRS and CDR2 YFSETQ. The CDR3 DNA follows: TGCGCCAGCAGCTTGCGACCGGGACTACCCTACACCGGGGAGCTGTTTTTT. It yields the protein CASSLRPGLPYTGELFF.

For this clone: One end of the junction fails to match germline, which may point to a read error. This chain links TRBV5-4 with TRBJ2-3; 10 bases are shared with TRBD2. CDR1 and CDR2 from the germline V gene are SGHNT and YYREEE (reference sequence). The CDR3 spans 15 residues. The CDR3 nucleotides read TGTGCCAACAGCCCAGCGGGGGGGCTCACAGATACGCAGTATTTT. Translating it yields CANSPAGGLTDTQYF.

The chain has TRBV9 and TRBJ1-2, with TRBD1 matching over 10 bases. Germline trimming cut 2 bases from V and 6 bases from J; bases unmatched to any gene: 1. The CDR3 extends over 13 amino acids. Germline lookup yields CDR1 SGDLS and CDR2 YYNGEE. CDR3 sequence (DNA): TGTGCCAGCAGCGTGGGGACAGGGGATGGCTACACCTTC. This encodes CASSVGTGDGYTF.

The J gene is TRBJ2-2, the V gene TRBV5-1, with 11 bases aligning to TRBD2. Germline V lookup: CDR1 SGHRS, CDR2 YFSETQ. The V gene end was trimmed by 2 bases and the J gene end by 6 bases; junction bases not matched to a gene: 0. The CDR3 consists of 14 residues. The CDR3: CASSLLAGAGELFF. CDR3 in DNA: TGCGCCAGCAGCTTACTAGCGGGGGCCGGGGAGCTGTTTTTT.

The chain employs TRBV27 and TRBJ1-5; the match to TRBD1 covers 9 bases. After removal of 5 bases from V and 6 bases from J, the junction contained 5 bases not matched to a gene. Germline V CDR1 and CDR2: MNHEY, SMNVEV (reference sequence). This CDR3 spans 14 amino acids. CDR3 in DNA: TGTGCCAGCAGTCGGGACAGGGTGGGTCAGCCCCAGCATTTT. It translates to CASSRDRVGQPQHF.

The chain combines TRBV15 with TRBJ1-4, with 8 bases lining up with TRBD1. From germline, CDR1 is LNHNV and CDR2 YYDKDF (reference sequence). V lost 1 base and J lost 7; bases outside the gene matches: 8. The CDR3 spans 16 residues. The CDR3 here is CATSRVAFGQGEKLFF. The CDR3 DNA sequence: TGTGCCACCAGCAGAGTAGCTTTTGGACAGGGTGAAAAACTGTTTTTT.

This sequence joins TRBV6-5 and TRBJ1-6; weak D call: TRBD1 (5 bases). Per germline, CDR1 MNHEY and CDR2 SVGAGI. V was pared by 7 bases and J by 3 bases, with 7 bases between. This CDR3 is 13 amino acids long. In nucleotides, the CDR3 is TGTGCCAGCAAGGGGTTCTATAATTCACCCCTCCACTTT. Its translation: CASKGFYNSPLHF.

In its sample, this clone was seen a few times. The chain combines TRBV19 with TRBJ2-3, with TRBD1 matching over 10 bases. Germline-derived CDR1 and CDR2 are LNHDA and SQIVND (reference sequence). J gave up 3 bases and V 5 bases, and 5 bases lay outside the gene matches. CDR3 length: 15 amino acids. CDR3 bases: TGTGCCAGTAGTTCGACGGGACAGGGGACAGATACGCAGTATTTT. This gives the protein CASSSTGQGTDTQYF.

The rearrangement links TRBV27 to TRBJ2-7; 8 positions match TRBD1. The CDR3 has 13 residues. Trimming removed 6 bases from V and 5 bases from J; junction bases left unmatched: 6. Germline values: CDR1 MNHEY, CDR2 SMNVEV (reference sequence). DNA for the CDR3: TGTGCCAGCAGGTACCTACAGGGGGACGAGCAGTACTTC. Its translation is CASRYLQGDEQYF.

V is TRBV4-2 and J is TRBJ1-2, with a weak D call TRBD1 (5 bases). CDR1 is LGHNA, CDR2 YNFKEQ, per germline. Trimming shortened V by 1 base and J by 8 bases, and 17 bases separated the two germline ends. This CDR3 region has 15 residues. CDR3 in DNA: TGTGCCAGCAGCCAAGTCCAGGGCCAAGGTTTGGGCTACACCTTC. It translates to CASSQVQGQGLGYTF.

The chain has TRBV6-4 and TRBJ2-2, with D unclear. The CDR3 runs to 17 residues. From germline, CDR1 is MRHNA and CDR2 SNTAGT. Trimming left V 0 bases short and J 3 bases short, with 14 bases between. DNA for the CDR3: TGTGCCAGCAGTGACTCCATTTCCCAGGTGGACACCGGGGAGCTGTTTTTT. Translation: CASSDSISQVDTGELFF.

The chain is built from TRBV9 and TRBJ1-4, with 7 nucleotides matching TRBD1. J gave up 7 bases and V 0 bases, and 6 bases lay outside the gene matches. In germline, CDR1 is SGDLS, CDR2 YYNGEE. CDR3 length: 15 residues. The CDR3 sequence: CASSVGDRDREKLFF. CDR3 coding DNA: TGTGCCAGCAGCGTAGGTGACAGGGATCGTGAAAAACTGTTTTTT. Using reference TRBV9 and TRBJ1-4 for the parts outside the CDR3, the full variable domain is DSGVTQTPKHLITATGQRVTLRCSPRSGDLSVYWYQQSLDQGLQFLIQYYNGEERAKGNILERFSAQQFPDLHSELNLSSLELGDSALYFCASSVGDRDREKLFFGSGTQLSVL.